One sample yielded the 24 T cell receptor beta chains listed below, sequenced in a study of T cell responses to AZD1222 COVID-19 vaccine. Method: immunoSEQ multiplex PCR; TCRdb's copy keeps in-frame clones and lacks some. This sample has around 200,000 clones, with roughly 94% found just once. Sequencing used peripheral blood, obtained 28 days after the second AZD1222 dose. These receptors were taken from an adult who received the AZD1222 COVID-19 vaccine.

Turning to this clone: This specimen includes other DNA sequences encoding the same CDR3. This chain joins TRBV6-5 and TRBJ1-2, with D tentatively TRBD1 (6 bases). This CDR3 spans 13 amino acids. V dropped 6 bases and J dropped 4 bases, with 12 bases sitting between them. Per germline, CDR1 MNHEY and CDR2 SVGAGI. The DNA for the CDR3 is TGTGCCAGCAGCCGAGACAGGAGCTATGGCTACACCTTC. Translating gives CASSRDRSYGYTF.

The chain carries TRBV19 and TRBJ1-1; D remains ambiguous. The CDR3 covers 15 residues. CDR1 is LNHDA and CDR2 is SQIVND in the germline V gene (reference sequence). Trimming cost V 3 bases and J 4 bases, with 15 bases left between them. The CDR3 nucleotides are TGTGCCAGTAGTATCTTTTTCTCCAGGCGCACTGAAGCTTTCTTT. Its protein product is CASSIFFSRRTEAFF.

The gene calls are TRBV7-9 and TRBJ2-2, with D hard to call. This CDR3 has 14 residues. The germline V gene encodes CDR1 SEHNR and CDR2 FQNEAQ (reference sequence). With 2 bases removed from V and 4 bases from J, the gap between germline ends came to 8 bases. For the CDR3, the DNA is TGTGCCAGCAGCTTAATCAAGGGCACCGGGGAGCTGTTTTTT. It encodes CASSLIKGTGELFF.

The V gene is TRBV28, the J gene TRBJ2-7; D gene uncertain. The V end was cut by 4 bases, the J end by 3 bases, with 7 bases between. Germline loops: CDR1 MDHEN, CDR2 SYDVKM. The CDR3 extends over 12 amino acids. CDR3 nucleotides: TGTGCCAGCAGTTACCTGAACTACGAGCAGTACTTC. It translates to CASSYLNYEQYF.

The CDR3 protein is CASSEDGEAFF. CDR3 DNA sequence: TGTGCCAGCAGCGAGGACGGTGAAGCTTTCTTT. The chain joins TRBV2 to TRBJ1-1; no clear D. There are 11 residues in the CDR3. V was pared by 6 bases and J by 7 bases, with 9 bases between. The germline gives CDR1 SNHLY, CDR2 FYNNEI.

The chain has TRBV9 and TRBJ2-3; D possibly corresponds to TRBD2 (6 bases). V was clipped by 0 bases and J by 8 bases, with 10 bases between them. CDR3 length: 13 amino acids. Per the germline V gene, CDR1 is SGDLS and CDR2 is YYNGEE. This CDR3 reads CASSVALGGTQYF. In DNA, the CDR3 is TGTGCCAGCAGCGTAGCTTTGGGGGGTACGCAGTATTTT. Full variable domain (rest looked up from reference TRBV9 and TRBJ2-3): DSGVTQTPKHLITATGQRVTLRCSPRSGDLSVYWYQQSLDQGLQFLIQYYNGEERAKGNILERFSAQQFPDLHSELNLSSLELGDSALYFCASSVALGGTQYFGPGTRLTVL.

The CDR3 reads CASSYSRAGTYNEQFF. The CDR3 nucleotides are TGTGCCAGCAGTTACTCGAGGGCCGGGACCTACAATGAGCAGTTCTTC. The chain has TRBV6-5 and TRBJ2-1; D might be TRBD2 (5 bases). CDR1 and CDR2 from the germline V gene are MNHEY and SVGAGI. V lost 0 bases and J lost 2, with 11 bases in between. The CDR3 is made up of 16 amino acids.

The rearrangement links TRBV21-1 to TRBJ1-1. TRBV21-1 has pseudogene status. The CDR3 is made up of 11 amino acids. The CDR3: CASFGWREAFF. The CDR3 bases are TGTGCCAGCTTTGGGTGGAGGGAAGCTTTCTTT.

The chain combines TRBV6-5 with TRBJ1-2, with TRBD1 as a possible D gene (6 bases). There are 14 residues in the CDR3. The ends were cut back, 6 bases at V and 4 bases at J, with 15 bases in the middle. From germline, CDR1 is MNHEY and CDR2 SVGAGI. The CDR3 DNA sequence: TGTGCCAGCAGAACGACGGGACATCCCTATGGCTACACCTTC. Residues: CASRTTGHPYGYTF.

The rearrangement links TRBV12-5 to TRBJ1-5; D is ambiguous. Germline V gives CDR1 LGHNT, CDR2 FRNRAP. V lost 5 bases to trimming and J lost 2 bases, with 10 bases between them. The CDR3 length is 14 residues. CDR3 bases: TGTGCTAGTGGTGAGGGTGTAGGCAATCAGCCCCAGCATTTT. Its protein product is CASGEGVGNQPQHF.

This clone showed up just once. The chain has TRBV27 and TRBJ1-2; no clear D gene. The CDR3 is 13 amino acids. Trimming took 0 bases from V and 4 from J, leaving 6 bases between them. Germline V gives CDR1 MNHEY, CDR2 SMNVEV (reference sequence). Written as DNA, the CDR3 is TGTGCCAGCAGTTTATCGGTGTTCTATGGCTACACCTTC. The encoded protein is CASSLSVFYGYTF.

The CDR3 DNA is TGTGCCAGCAGCGGGACAGTGGCAGATACGCAGTATTTT. Its protein product is CASSGTVADTQYF. The gene calls are TRBV6-2 or TRBV6-3 and TRBJ2-3; 7 nucleotides align to TRBD1. Germline loops: CDR1 MNHEY, CDR2 SVGEGT. CDR3 size: 13 residues. The V segment lost 6 bases and the J segment 4 bases; nucleotides outside the gene matches: 4.

This rearrangement joins TRBV25-1 to TRBJ1-4; D ambiguous. Germline V gene data show CDR1 as MGHDK and CDR2 as SYGVNS. The CDR3 contains 17 residues. V dropped 6 bases and J dropped 0 bases, with 17 bases sitting between them. The CDR3 DNA sequence: TGTGCCAGCAGGGAGGACGGACTACCTGCAACTAATGAAAAACTGTTTTTT. Its translation is CASREDGLPATNEKLFF.

The CDR3 spells CASEGRAMSNQPQHF. CDR3 in DNA: TGTGCCAGCGAGGGCAGGGCGATGAGCAATCAGCCCCAGCATTTT. The chain is built from TRBV2 and TRBJ1-5; the D gene is possibly TRBD1 (5 bases). The V end was cut by 8 bases, the J end by 1 base, with 15 bases between. The CDR3 length is 15 residues. Germline assignment: CDR1 SNHLY and CDR2 FYNNEI.

This clone has only one observation. The CDR3 here is CASSMGEQGSEAFF. The CDR3 bases are TGTGCCAGCAGCATGGGGGAGCAGGGATCGGAAGCTTTCTTT. The chain couples TRBV11-3 to TRBJ1-1, with D tentatively TRBD1 (5 bases). The CDR3 runs 14 residues. V lost 5 bases to trimming and J lost 8 bases, with 18 bases between them. Germline V CDR1 and CDR2: SGHNT, YENEEA.

The chain combines TRBV7-2 with TRBJ1-3; 8 positions agree with TRBD1. Unmatched junction bases numbered 7, after V lost 3 bases and J lost 6 bases. CDR1 is SGHTA, CDR2 FQGNSA, per germline. This CDR3 comprises 15 residues. Written as DNA, the CDR3 is TGTGCCAGCAGCTTCGGACAGGGATATGAAAACACCATATATTTT. It is translated as CASSFGQGYENTIYF.

This sequence joins TRBV7-6 and TRBJ1-3, with TRBD1 identical over 9 bases. Germline CDR1 SGHVS, CDR2 FNYEAQ. V was clipped by 5 bases and J by 5 bases; unmatched bases: 4. The CDR3 has 14 amino acids. The CDR3: CASSLNRGRNTIYF. In DNA, the CDR3 is TGTGCCAGCAGCCTAAACAGGGGGCGAAACACCATATATTTT.

The V call is TRBV3-1 (or the pseudogene TRBV3-2), the J call TRBJ1-2; a possible D gene is TRBD1 (5 bases). This CDR3 is built from 14 residues. Looked up from germline, CDR1 is LGHDT and CDR2 is YNNKEL (reference sequence). The V and J ends lost 0 bases and 8 bases respectively, with 13 bases between them. The chain's CDR3 is CASSQESRVGGYTF. CDR3 DNA sequence: TGTGCCAGCAGCCAAGAATCCAGGGTTGGGGGCTACACCTTC.

The chain couples TRBV18 to TRBJ2-7; TRBD2 aligns across 11 bases. The trim removed 6 bases at V and 2 bases at J, leaving 21 bases unmatched. The germline CDR1 and CDR2 sequences are KGHSH and LQKENI. The CDR3 sequence is 20 residues long. CDR3 in amino acids: CASSYGPSGLADTPTYEQYF. Written as DNA, the CDR3 is TGTGCCAGCTCGTACGGGCCTTCGGGACTAGCGGATACCCCTACCTACGAGCAGTACTTC.

For the CDR3, the DNA is TGTGCCAGCAGCCCGGGACAGGGCAGAGATCACATATATTTT. Protein sequence: CASSPGQGRDHIYF. This sequence joins TRBV3-1 (or the pseudogene TRBV3-2) and TRBJ1-3, with 9 positions matching TRBD1. V dropped 4 bases and J dropped 12; count of bases not matched to a gene: 10. The CDR3 has 14 residues. Germline-derived CDR1 and CDR2 are LGHDT and YNNKEL (reference sequence).

This chain connects TRBV28 to TRBJ1-2; unclear D gene. Germline assignment: CDR1 MDHEN and CDR2 SYDVKM. Trimming removed 1 base at V and 4 bases at J, with 10 bases between. The length of the CDR3 is 14 residues. The CDR3 is CASSLSQETYGYTF. As DNA, the CDR3 is TGTGCCAGCAGTTTATCTCAGGAGACCTATGGCTACACCTTC.

The chain uses TRBV4-1 and TRBJ2-5; tentatively, D is TRBD1 (6 bases). CDR1 is MGHRA, CDR2 YSYEKL, per germline. The CDR3 contains 16 residues. With 3 bases removed from V and 0 bases from J, the gap between germline ends came to 14 bases. CDR3 nucleotide sequence: TGCGCCAGCAGCCAGGGATCAACAGGGAACCAAGAGACCCAGTACTTC. Its protein is CASSQGSTGNQETQYF.

V and J are TRBV11-2 and TRBJ2-5; D possibly corresponds to TRBD2 (5 bases). The CDR3 length is 12 residues. Trimming took off 8 bases at V and 6 bases at J, with 13 bases between the two ends. CDR1 SGHAT and CDR2 FQNNGV come from the germline V gene. CDR3 bases: TGTGCCAGCCTCGGCGGGTCGAAGACCCAGTACTTC. Protein sequence: CASLGGSKTQYF.

The V call is TRBV14, the J call TRBJ2-2; 7 nucleotides agree with TRBD2. Germline CDR1 and CDR2: SGHDN and FVKESK. The V gene end was trimmed by 5 bases and the J gene end by 4 bases; junction bases not matched to a gene: 7. CDR3 length: 15 amino acids. The CDR3 protein is CASSSLLAGTGELFF. The CDR3 DNA reads as TGTGCCAGCAGCTCTTTGTTAGCGGGCACCGGGGAGCTGTTTTTT. Together with reference TRBV14 and TRBJ2-2, the CDR3 gives the full variable domain: EAGVTQFPSHSVIEKGQTVTLRCDPISGHDNLYWYRRVMGKEIKFLLHFVKESKQDESGMPNNRFLAERTGGTYSTLKVQPAELEDSGVYFCASSSLLAGTGELFFGEGSRLTVL.